This T cell receptor (beta chain) was recovered during a study of blood T cell repertoires in COVID-19 (dated by TCRdb to the early 2020s). Regarding the complete study: Collaborator samples came from the United States, Italy and Spain and covered acute and convalescent phases of COVID-19. The prospective study material was composed of cDNA or gDNA derived from T cells, B-cell-depleted T cells, or PBMCs. The dataset comprised deeply sampled blood TCRbeta repertoires from subjects exposed to, actively infected with, or recovered from COVID-19. The repertoires were released in a freely available public database intended as a resource for research on the immune response to SARS-CoV-2. The samples were drawn from two sources: the first 160 participants of the ongoing ImmuneRACE study, and 1,254 subjects contributed by 6 global collaborators. Sample metadata almost always included a de-identified subject ID, COVID-19 status, age in years and sex. Where available, HLA class I and class II types were taken from metadata supplied by the sample provider and were not determined by assay-based typing.

Turning to this clone: The specificity of this receptor is unknown. Base qualities are not provided; no much larger clone lies one nucleotide away.

Each collaborating institution followed its own protocols to collect whole blood in K2EDTA tubes. For TCRbeta analysis, collaborators shipped samples as frozen whole blood, isolated PBMCs, or DNA extracted from either of those sample types. Overall results and qualifications from the work: The quantity of clinical and demographic metadata differed by source and by participant and was supplied without curation.

Reading the germline V gene (reference sequence) gives CDR1 LGHDT and CDR2 YNNKEL. V is clipped by 7 bases and J by 6 bases, and the sequence between their germline boundaries is 21 bases long. CDR3 length: 16 amino acids, cysteine to phenylalanine. Just the 48-base CDR3 DNA is kept, in frame starting at base 1. The immunoSEQ Assay, a bias-controlled multiplex PCR, was used to amplify TCRbeta CDR3 regions from genomic DNA. On the authors' methods: The number of nucleated cells in each sample was estimated by amplification of reference gene primers within the assay. To quantify the absolute abundance of each unique TCRbeta CDR3 rearrangement, sequence reads were collapsed and filtered. Productive Simpson clonality was computed per sample as the square root of Simpson's diversity index over productive rearrangements. As stored in TCRdb, this immuneACCESS dataset retains in-frame rearrangements with V and J assigned. A fraction of the clones does not appear; measured against another copy, unresolved V genes explain less than half of the discrepancy, and the remainder lacks a known reason. The D gene and trimming were derived from the DNA, and the V and J assignments and clone size from that table. The sample table records some 280,000 clones; roughly 88% of these occur just once. About 3% of the sample is taken by the ten largest.

The specimen sequenced was peripheral blood. This chain joins TRBV3-1 (or the pseudogene TRBV3-2) to TRBJ2-2; D gene: possibly TRBD1, on 6 matching bases. The TCR comes from a young woman with active or convalescent COVID-19. At the DNA level, the sequence is TGTGCCAGCACCCCCCAGGGGCCACTTTCCGCCGGGGAGCTGTTTTTT. The resulting protein is CASTPQGPLSAGELFF.